The next 20 T cell receptor beta chains were all read from a single sample in a study of T cells in Graves' hyperthyroidism and ophthalmopathy. The investigators amplified TCR beta CDR3 regions from RNA transcripts. HTBI primers were used for first-round RT-PCR of the TCR CDR3. TCRdb passed the multiplex PCR reads through MiXCR, listing each CDR3 protein once. Here the sample spans some 720,000 distinct CDR3 sequences, approximately 16% being singletons. The sample consisted of blood. All receptors come from a man between 18 and 29 years old with Graves' hyperthyroidism.

The J gene is TRBJ1-2, the V gene TRBV20-1; D not certain. The CDR3 totals 12 residues. Trimming shortened V by 4 bases and J by 4 bases, and 10 bases separated the two germline ends. CDR1 and CDR2 (germline): DFQATT, SNEGSKA (reference sequence). CDR3 coding DNA: TGCAGTGCTACCAGGACGGTCTATGGCTACACCTTC. Protein sequence: CSATRTVYGYTF.

This chain links TRBV7-9 with TRBJ2-7; perhaps TRBD2 as D (7 bases). CDR1 is SEHNR and CDR2 is FQNEAQ in the germline V gene (reference sequence). The V and J ends lost 4 bases and 1 base respectively, with 23 bases between them. The CDR3 runs to 18 residues. CDR3 loop: CASSSSILGGGQSYEQYF. The CDR3 nucleotides read TGTGCCAGCAGCTCCTCCATCCTTGGGGGGGGGCAATCCTACGAGCAGTACTTC. The variable domain in full, completed from reference TRBV7-9 and TRBJ2-7, reads DTGVSQNPRHKITKRGQNVTFRCDPISEHNRLYWYRQTLGQGPEFLTYFQNEAQLEKSRLLSDRFSAERPKGSFSTLEIQRTEQGDSAMYLCASSSSILGGGQSYEQYFGPGTRLTVT.

This clonotype was recorded many times. The chain couples TRBV7-9 to TRBJ2-1; TRBD2 aligns across 12 bases. Germline-derived CDR1 and CDR2 are SEHNR and FQNEAQ (reference sequence). This CDR3 is built from 15 residues. With 4 bases clipped from V and 2 bases from J, the junction kept 0 bases outside the gene matches. The CDR3 sequence is CASSWTSGTYNEQFF. CDR3 DNA sequence: TGTGCCAGCAGCTGGACTAGCGGGACCTACAATGAGCAGTTCTTC.

This clonotype was seen a handful of times. The rearrangement joins TRBV6-1 to TRBJ1-5; a weak D match, TRBD1 (6 bases). Germline assignment: CDR1 MNHNS and CDR2 SASEGT. V was cut by 6 bases and J by 1 base, with 13 bases left in between. This CDR3 has 15 amino acids. CDR3 loop: CASSLTGLSNQPQHF. In nucleotides, the CDR3 is TGTGCCAGCAGCCTCACAGGGCTGAGCAATCAGCCCCAGCATTTT.

The chain recombines TRBV20-1 with TRBJ2-2; D is possibly TRBD2 (6 bases). This CDR3 is 13 amino acids long. Germline-derived CDR1 and CDR2 are DFQATT and SNEGSKA (reference sequence). V lost 7 bases, J lost 4 bases, and 13 bases lay in between. This CDR3 reads CSGLVLGTGELFF. The CDR3, as DNA: TGCAGTGGACTAGTGCTAGGCACCGGGGAGCTGTTTTTT.

This chain connects TRBV5-1 to TRBJ2-1, with a weak D call TRBD2 (5 bases). Germline V lookup: CDR1 SGHRS, CDR2 YFSETQ. Trimming cost V 3 bases and J 6 bases, with 25 bases left between them. CDR3 length: 18 amino acids. The CDR3 region is CASSWGAATGNLGNEQFF. For the CDR3, the DNA is TGCGCCAGCAGCTGGGGAGCGGCTACGGGAAATTTGGGCAATGAGCAGTTCTTC. Variable domain in full (rest from reference TRBV5-1 and TRBJ2-1): KAGVTQTPRYLIKTRGQQVTLSCSPISGHRSVSWYQQTPGQGLQFLFEYFSETQRNKGNFPGRFSGRQFSNSRSEMNVSTLELGDSALYLCASSWGAATGNLGNEQFFGPGTRLTVL.

This clonotype was seen ten or more times. The chain has TRBV15 and TRBJ2-2, with D possibly TRBD2 on 6 matching bases. The V gene's germline CDR1 is LNHNV and CDR2 YYDKDF (reference sequence). This CDR3 has 13 amino acids. Between the trimmed V and J ends, which lost 5 bases and 4 bases, there was a span of 8 bases. The CDR3 sequence is CATSWGGTGELFF. As DNA, the CDR3 is TGTGCCACCAGCTGGGGAGGCACCGGGGAGCTGTTTTTT.

This clonotype occurred many times. This chain joins TRBV6-1 and TRBJ2-5; D is perhaps TRBD2 (5 bases). Germline V gene data show CDR1 as MNHNS and CDR2 as SASEGT. The CDR3 covers 15 residues. Trimming took off 2 bases at V and 1 base at J, with 11 bases between the two ends. The CDR3 DNA sequence: TGTGCCAGCAGTGAAAGGAGGAGCGGCCAAGAGACCCAGTACTTC. Translating it yields CASSERRSGQETQYF.

This clonotype was seen only a few times. V gene TRBV2 combines with J gene TRBJ2-3; D unclear. V shed 8 bases and J shed 8 bases, with 8 bases lying between them. Germline V CDR1 and CDR2: SNHLY, FYNNEI. The CDR3 is 10 residues long. The CDR3 DNA reads as TGTGCCAGCCTCAGTACTACGCAGTATTTT. Protein: CASLSTTQYF. Full variable domain (outside the CDR3, taken from reference TRBV2 and TRBJ2-3): EPEVTQTPSHQVTQMGQEVILRCVPISNHLYFYWYRQILGQKVEFLVSFYNNEISEKSEIFDDQFSVERPDGSNFTLKIRSTKLEDSAMYFCASLSTTQYFGPGTRLTVL.

The genes are TRBV5-1 and TRBJ2-3; D call uncertain. The CDR3 totals 12 residues. Trimming left V 4 bases short and J 6 bases short, with 9 bases between. Germline V gene data show CDR1 as SGHRS and CDR2 as YFSETQ. CDR3 bases: TGCGCCAGCAGCATTGACACGGATACGCAGTATTTT. It codes for CASSIDTDTQYF.

This clonotype was seen at least ten times. This rearrangement joins TRBV7-3 to TRBJ2-1; a possible D gene is TRBD1 (5 bases). V was trimmed by 10 bases and J by 10 bases, leaving 17 bases between them. The CDR3 extends over 12 amino acids. The germline CDR1 and CDR2 sequences are SGHTA and FQGTGA. The CDR3 protein is CATSMGLGEQFF. The CDR3 region has the DNA TGTGCCACCAGTATGGGGCTGGGCGAGCAGTTCTTC.

The rearrangement uses TRBV11-2 and TRBJ2-2, with TRBD2 identical over 7 bases. V was pared by 1 base and J by 8 bases, with 7 bases of the junction left unmatched. The CDR3 sequence is 15 residues long. The germline V gene encodes CDR1 SGHAT and CDR2 FQNNGV. The CDR3 loop is CASSLVGGSSGELFF. The CDR3 nucleotides read TGTGCCAGCAGCTTAGTAGGCGGGAGTTCTGGGGAGCTGTTTTTT.

In nucleotides, the CDR3 is TGTGCCAGCAGCCCCAGGGACTTCAACTACTATAATGAGCAGTTCTTC. It translates to CASSPRDFNYYNEQFF. V and J are TRBV7-3 and TRBJ2-1; D is perhaps TRBD2 (6 bases). The germline CDR1 and CDR2 sequences are SGHTA and FQGTGA. The CDR3 sequence is 16 residues long. Trimming left V 5 bases short and J 7 bases short, with 21 bases between.

This clonotype was seen repeatedly, ten times or more. The chain couples TRBV11-2 to TRBJ2-1; D remains ambiguous. This CDR3 has 12 residues. Trimming removed 2 bases at V and 6 bases at J, with 5 bases between. The V gene's germline CDR1 is SGHAT and CDR2 FQNNGV. Here the CDR3 reads CASSLLSNEQFF. CDR3 DNA: TGTGCCAGCAGCTTATTAAGCAATGAGCAGTTCTTC.

Only a few counts were recorded for this clonotype. One end of the junction varies from germline; a read error may be responsible. This chain connects TRBV20-1 to TRBJ2-7, with D possibly TRBD2 on 5 matching bases. Looked up from germline, CDR1 is DFQATT and CDR2 is SNEGSKA (reference sequence). The CDR3 spans 12 residues. As DNA, the CDR3 is TGCAGTGCGAGAGGGCCTCGGTACGAGCAGTACTTC. Its translation: CSARGPRYEQYF.

In its sample, this clonotype was seen many times. The CDR3 here is CASSLGLAGYTDTQYF. The DNA for the CDR3 is TGTGCCAGCAGTTTGGGGCTAGCGGGGTACACAGATACGCAGTATTTT. The chain combines TRBV12-3 or TRBV12-4 with TRBJ2-3; 9 bases line up with TRBD2. Germline trimming cut 3 bases from V and 2 bases from J; bases unmatched to any gene: 6. CDR3 length: 16 amino acids.

Of note for this clonotype: Since a much larger clone is just one base distant, this may be a read error. The V and J genes are TRBV11-3 and TRBJ1-1; no firm D call. Germline CDR1 SGHNT, CDR2 YENEEA. There are 12 residues in the CDR3. Trimming took 5 bases from V and 5 from J, leaving 9 bases between them. In DNA, the CDR3 is TGTGCCAGCAGCCCCCGGGTGACTGAAGCTTTCTTT. Its protein is CASSPRVTEAFF. The full variable domain, rest sourced from reference TRBV11-3 and TRBJ1-1, is EAGVVQSPRYKIIEKKQPVAFWCNPISGHNTLYWYLQNLGQGPELLIRYENEEAVDDSQLPKDRFSAERLKGVDSTLKIQPAELGDSAVYLCASSPRVTEAFFGQGTRLTVV.

In its sample, this clonotype was seen a few times. The chain is built from TRBV5-1 and TRBJ2-3; maybe TRBD2 (6 bases). V gave up 2 bases and J gave up 4 bases, with 14 bases separating them. CDR3 length: 15 amino acids. The germline CDR1 and CDR2 sequences are SGHRS and YFSETQ. Here the CDR3 DNA reads TGCGCCAGCAGCTTTTCCGGGAGCGACGCAGATACGCAGTATTTT. Translating it yields CASSFSGSDADTQYF.

This clonotype was seen many times. The chain employs TRBV12-5 and TRBJ1-1, with D hard to call. Germline CDR1 and CDR2: LGHNT and FRNRAP. Trimming pared 5 bases from V and 5 bases from J, leaving 15 bases between. This CDR3 comprises 14 residues. The CDR3 DNA reads as TGTGCTAGTGGTGGAGACGCCGAGAGGACTGAAGCTTTCTTT. This translates into CASGGDAERTEAFF. The full variable domain, in which reference TRBV12-5 and TRBJ1-1 provide the parts outside the CDR3, is DARVTQTPRHKVTEMGQEVTMRCQPILGHNTVFWYRQTMMQGLELLAYFRNRAPLDDSGMPKDRFSAEMPDATLATLKIQPSEPRDSAVYFCASGGDAERTEAFFGQGTRLTVV.

As concerns this clonotype: The junction differs from germline at one of its ends, possibly a read error. V gene TRBV3-1 combines with J gene TRBJ1-3; D possibly corresponds to TRBD1 (6 bases). This CDR3 is 16 amino acids long. CDR1 and CDR2 (germline): LGHDT, YNNKEL (reference sequence). The CDR3 coding sequence is TGTGCCAGCGGCCAAGCTGGGGGCTCCTCTGGAAACACCATATATTTT. Protein sequence: CASGQAGGSSGNTIYF. Full variable domain (remainder filled in from reference TRBV3-1 and TRBJ1-3): DTAVSQTPKYLVTQMGNDKSIKCEQNLGHDTMYWYKQDSKKFLKIMFSYNNKELIINETVPNRFSPKSPDKAHLNLHINSLELGDSAVYFCASGQAGGSSGNTIYFGEGSWLTVV.